This is a list of T cell receptor beta chains from one sample in a study of a mutant IDH1 vaccine in newly diagnosed glioma. Which antigens these TCRs recognize remains unknown. Profiling relied on immunoSEQ multiplex PCR, and the TCRdb table lists in-frame clones only, not all of them. The sample gives approximately 32,000 clones, about three fifths of which show up once; approximately 10% is in the top ten. The sample here was PBMCs, taken from a glioma patient whose treatment included an IDH1 peptide vaccine. These receptors were collected from a woman younger than 30 with glioma. Both conserved end residues are trimmed from each CDR3. D genes are given only for firm matches. A row's size may be missing; if present it is once, few, many or a size class.

v_gene	len	d_gene	abundance	j_gene	CDR3aa
TRBV27	13	-	-	TRBJ2-2	ASSLSVRNTGELF
TRBV7-9	11	-	-	TRBJ2-3	ASSLDAGPPPY
TRBV4-2	13	TRBD1	-	-	ASSQGRQGAGEQY
TRBV2	12	TRBD1	once	TRBJ2-2	ASSGQGPPGELF
TRBV28	14	-	-	TRBJ1-5	ASSLSQGLSNQPQH
TRBV7-3	12	TRBD1	few	TRBJ1-2	ASSSAQGVGGYT
TRBV9	16	-	once	TRBJ1-4	ASSARGAQVGTNEKLF
TRBV28	14	-	-	TRBJ1-1	ASLGGTSRMNTEAF
TRBV6-5	13	-	-	TRBJ2-6	ASKTVAVGANVLT
TRBV2	11	-	-	TRBJ1-4	ASNRVTNEKLF
TRBV18	13	-	few	TRBJ1-5	ASSPNGGSNQPQH
TRBV19	10	-	-	TRBJ1-3	ASSATSPTIY
TRBV11-2	13	TRBD2	-	TRBJ2-2	AVRRTSGNTGELF
TRBV6-4	13	-	-	TRBJ2-2	ASRAQVINAGELF
TRBV11-2	13	-	-	TRBJ1-5	ASSLDGDSNQPQH
TRBV11-2	13	-	-	TRBJ2-3	ASSLGSREIDTQY
TRBV2	13	-	-	TRBJ1-5	ASSSQGAGNQPQH
TRBV10-3	12	-	few	TRBJ2-7	ATRMGENIYEQY
TRBV4-3	13	TRBD2	few	TRBJ2-1	ASSQNLAGYNEQF
TRBV4-1	14	-	-	TRBJ1-2	ASSPAGNDRLYGYT
TRBV29-1	12	-	-	TRBJ1-1	SVDVRTDGREAF
TRBV6-5	12	TRBD1	once	TRBJ1-3	ASGQESSGNTIY
TRBV6-1	10	-	-	TRBJ1-1	ASSPPLRGAF
TRBV27	12	-	-	TRBJ2-7	ASSFGGAAYEQY
TRBV5-1	13	-	-	TRBJ2-3	ASSSLGSGADTQY
TRBV7-6	17	TRBD2	few	TRBJ2-2	ASSPLATLAGTYTGELF
TRBV7-8	13	-	-	TRBJ2-5	ASSVLNLIQETQY
TRBV2	10	-	-	TRBJ1-5	ASSDLGQPQH
TRBV10-3	13	-	few	TRBJ2-2	AISVGTPNTGELF
TRBV5-6	15	-	-	TRBJ1-3	ASSPPGPEVLGNTIY
TRBV7-2	13	-	few	TRBJ2-1	ASSLFGVLQNEQF
TRBV7-9	17	-	few	TRBJ1-1	ASSYSGTRSVPRNTEAF
TRBV10-3	12	-	once	TRBJ1-2	AIAQSLGSYGYT
TRBV6-4	13	TRBD1	few	TRBJ1-1	ASSRQGLANTEAF
TRBV5-1	12	TRBD1	-	TRBJ2-3	ASSGQGATDTQY
TRBV19	12	-	-	TRBJ2-7	ASSTRENLYEQY
TRBV7-7	13	TRBD1	-	TRBJ2-1	ASSPAGTGANEQF
TRBV4-1	11	-	-	TRBJ1-4	ASSKTGFEKLF
TRBV7-8	13	-	-	TRBJ1-2	ASSHKARANYGYT
TRBV28	11	-	-	TRBJ1-1	ASSWAGNTEAF
TRBV6-5	12	TRBD1	-	TRBJ2-5	ASSYSTGGETQY
TRBV6-5	12	TRBD1	few	TRBJ1-1	ASSRTGGNTEAF
TRBV7-9	14	TRBD1	-	TRBJ2-7	ASSSPKQGAFDEQY
TRBV9	13	-	-	TRBJ2-7	ASSVNPSGAYEQY
TRBV4-1	13	-	few	TRBJ2-7	ASSQDYPGPYEQY